A single T cell receptor (beta chain) is shown here with its context. What it binds is unknown. All of the donors resided in Nashville, Tennessee, and each was a Caucasian adult. The CD4+ fraction was divided into a CD45RA+ naive subset and a CD45RA-negative memory subset. This record comes from a study of shared clonotypes between healthy human individuals. Study conclusions and caveats: Among several donors, 4.5% to 5.5% of naive CD4 clonotypes were found in common. In contrast to clonotypes shared by all four donors, non-shared clonotypes had lower generation probabilities.

Assay: immunoSEQ multiplex PCR; the TCRdb copy retains only in-frame clones and omits some. The profile covers about 1.1 million clones, with approximately 77% appearing a single time and about 0.94% taken by the ten largest. The clonotype comes from a man younger than 35 in good health. Some clones in this sample may be carry-over from other donors' samples. The specimen was memory CD4+ T cells from PBMCs. The subset denotes: CD45RA-negative fraction.

The CDR3 DNA reads as TGCGCCAGCAGTGGACAGCGTCCAGACCGCTACAATGAGCAGTTCTTC. Translated: CASSGQRPDRYNEQFF. The chain joins TRBV10-1 to TRBJ2-1; perhaps TRBD1 as D (5 bases). The V gene's germline CDR1 is WNHNN and CDR2 SYGVQD (reference sequence). The CDR3 spans 16 residues. V lost 4 bases and J 3 bases, leaving 16 bases between the germline ends.